The 21 T cell receptor beta chains presented below share a single source sample, sequenced in a study of blood T cell repertoires in COVID-19 (dated by TCRdb to between 2020 and 2021). The library was generated by the immunoSEQ multiplex PCR assay. TCRdb stores this immuneACCESS table with in-frame sequences only. Part of the clones is absent; in the studies checked, under half of the shortfall reflects unresolved V genes, and no reason is known for the rest. The table for this sample lists 150,000 to 200,000 clones; 80% of them were counted only once. The ten largest clones take up roughly 6.7% of the sample. Sequenced material: peripheral blood. These receptors were collected from a man between 60 and 75 years old with acute or convalescent COVID-19.

Turning to this clone: A read error may be the cause here, since a much bigger clone is one base away. The chain is built from TRBV14 and TRBJ2-1; D is ambiguous. Germline CDR1 and CDR2: SGHDN and FVKESK. The CDR3 covers 12 residues. Trimming cost V 4 bases and J 2 bases, with 3 bases left between them. The CDR3 loop reads CASSPTYNEQFF. The CDR3 nucleotides read TGTGCCAGCAGCCCCACCTACAATGAGCAGTTCTTC.

The chain links TRBV5-4 to TRBJ1-1, with TRBD1 matching over 7 bases. The CDR3 runs to 15 residues. J gave up 3 bases and V 3 bases, and 8 bases lay outside the gene matches. Germline loops: CDR1 SGHNT, CDR2 YYREEE (reference sequence). This CDR3 is CASSSDRVSDTEAFF. The CDR3 DNA follows: TGTGCCAGCAGCTCAGACAGGGTTTCCGACACTGAAGCTTTCTTT. The full variable domain, completed using reference TRBV5-4 and TRBJ1-1, is ETGVTQSPTHLIKTRGQQVTLRCSSQSGHNTVSWYQQALGQGPQFIFQYYREEENGRGNFPPRFSGLQFPNYSSELNVNALELDDSALYLCASSSDRVSDTEAFFGQGTRLTVV.

V usage is TRBV11-2 and J usage is TRBJ1-1; D call uncertain. This CDR3 has 11 residues. V lost 6 bases to trimming and J lost 4 bases, with 6 bases between them. Germline CDR1 is SGHAT and CDR2 is FQNNGV. CDR3 amino acids: CASSVSTEAFF. The CDR3 DNA reads TGTGCCAGCAGTGTCAGCACTGAAGCTTTCTTT.

The rearrangement links TRBV5-1 to TRBJ1-2, with D hard to call. The CDR3 has 16 amino acids. Germline CDR1 SGHRS, CDR2 YFSETQ. Trimming took off 4 bases at V and 7 bases at J, with 23 bases between the two ends. The DNA of the CDR3 is TGCGCCAGCAGCCCCCTGGAGACCCGGAGAGACTCTGGCTACACCTTC. Its protein is CASSPLETRRDSGYTF.

The rearrangement links TRBV9 to TRBJ1-1, with D maybe TRBD1 (5 bases). Germline assignment: CDR1 SGDLS and CDR2 YYNGEE. The CDR3 is 14 amino acids. Trimming took off 2 bases at V and 4 bases at J, with 12 bases between the two ends. CDR3 loop: CASSVSRGSTEAFF. The CDR3 coding sequence is TGTGCCAGCAGCGTTAGTAGGGGTTCCACTGAAGCTTTCTTT.

J is TRBJ1-4 and V is TRBV2; 8 positions agree with TRBD1. The CDR3 length is 16 residues. CDR1 is SNHLY and CDR2 is FYNNEI in the germline V gene. V lost 2 bases and J lost 8; bases outside the gene matches: 10. The CDR3 spells CASSESDREGGEKLFF. For the CDR3, the DNA is TGTGCCAGCAGTGAATCGGACAGGGAGGGAGGAGAAAAACTGTTTTTT.

This clone was seen only once. The V call is TRBV6-5, the J call TRBJ2-1; the D gene is possibly TRBD1 (5 bases). CDR1 and CDR2 from the germline V gene are MNHEY and SVGAGI. The V and J ends lost 8 bases and 2 bases respectively, with 13 bases between them. This CDR3 has 14 residues. This CDR3 reads CASLGAVTYNEQFF. The CDR3 DNA reads TGTGCCAGCCTTGGGGCGGTCACCTACAATGAGCAGTTCTTC.

This chain connects TRBV20-1 to TRBJ2-7; TRBD2 is a possible D gene (5 bases). V lost 3 bases and J lost 2, with 11 bases in between. The CDR3 covers 13 residues. The V gene's germline CDR1 is DFQATT and CDR2 SNEGSKA (reference sequence). CDR3 DNA: TGCAGTGCTAGTTTAGCGATCGCCTACGAGCAGTACTTC. This encodes CSASLAIAYEQYF.

J is TRBJ1-1 and V is TRBV20-1, with D perhaps matching TRBD1 (6 bases). The CDR3 totals 14 residues. Trimming pared 3 bases from V and 4 bases from J, leaving 15 bases between. Germline-derived CDR1 and CDR2 are DFQATT and SNEGSKA (reference sequence). The CDR3 DNA is TGCAGTGCTAGTTTGGGACACCCGGGCACTGAAGCTTTCTTT. Translation: CSASLGHPGTEAFF.

This clone was seen only a few times. The chain carries TRBV29-1 and TRBJ1-2, with 9 bases aligning to TRBD1. Germline lookup yields CDR1 SQVTM and CDR2 ANQGSEA. V lost 6 bases, J lost 8 bases, and 4 bases stayed unmatched. The CDR3 is 11 residues long. As DNA, the CDR3 is TGCAGCGTAGGGACAGGGTTCGGCTACACCTTC. Its translation: CSVGTGFGYTF.

The chain joins TRBV7-2 to TRBJ2-7; D gene uncertain. V shed 6 bases and J shed 0 bases, with 12 bases lying between them. Germline V gene sequence: CDR1 SGHTA, CDR2 FQGNSA. This CDR3 comprises 14 residues. This chain's CDR3 is CASSRMRSSYEQYF. In DNA form, the CDR3 reads TGTGCCAGCAGTAGAATGCGGAGCTCCTACGAGCAGTACTTC.

The DNA of the CDR3 is TGTGCCAGCAGCCGACAGTCCCGAAATGAAAAACTGTTTTTT. Amino acids: CASSRQSRNEKLFF. V is TRBV6-5 and J is TRBJ1-4; D is perhaps TRBD1 (5 bases). The CDR3 is made up of 14 amino acids. Between the trimmed V and J ends, which lost 6 bases and 5 bases, there was a span of 13 bases. Germline assignment: CDR1 MNHEY and CDR2 SVGAGI.

This chain connects TRBV24-1 to TRBJ2-1; the match to TRBD2 covers 8 bases. The trim removed 9 bases at V and 7 bases at J, leaving 10 bases unmatched. This CDR3 comprises 14 residues. Germline CDR1 is KGHDR and CDR2 is SFDVKD. The CDR3 DNA sequence: TGTGCCACCTCGGGAAGCGGGAGAGGTAATGAGCAGTTCTTC. Amino acid sequence: CATSGSGRGNEQFF.

V usage is TRBV19 and J usage is TRBJ2-1; D call uncertain. Germline lookup yields CDR1 LNHDA and CDR2 SQIVND (reference sequence). CDR3 size: 13 residues. Trimming took 5 bases from V and 4 from J, leaving 9 bases between them. This chain's CDR3 is CASSEQVYNEQFF. CDR3 nucleotide sequence: TGTGCCAGTAGTGAACAAGTGTACAATGAGCAGTTCTTC.

This clone was seen more than once but under ten times. This CDR3 is CASSLNLRGLGGYEQYF. DNA of the CDR3: TGTGCCAGCAGCTTGAACTTAAGGGGGCTAGGGGGCTACGAGCAGTACTTC. V usage is TRBV7-9 and J usage is TRBJ2-7; 7 bases align to TRBD1. The CDR3 runs 17 residues. With V trimmed by 3 bases and J by 3 bases, 14 bases remained unmatched. The germline gives CDR1 SEHNR, CDR2 FQNEAQ (reference sequence).

This clone has a count of ten or more. The chain has TRBV4-2 and TRBJ1-5, with D possibly being TRBD1 (5 bases). CDR1 LGHNA and CDR2 YNFKEQ come from the germline V gene. The CDR3 runs to 13 residues. Trimming left V 7 bases short and J 6 bases short, with 13 bases between. CDR3: CASIWQGVQPQHF. DNA of the CDR3: TGTGCCAGCATTTGGCAGGGTGTTCAGCCCCAGCATTTT.

The V call is TRBV5-4, the J call TRBJ1-5; weak D call: TRBD1 (5 bases). This CDR3 comprises 13 residues. Between the trimmed V and J ends, which lost 2 bases and 7 bases, there was a span of 10 bases. Germline V CDR1 and CDR2: SGHNT, YYREEE (reference sequence). This chain's CDR3 is CASSLRGSQPQHF. The CDR3 bases are TGTGCCAGCAGCTTAAGGGGATCACAGCCCCAGCATTTT.

This clone was counted between two and nine times. The chain combines TRBV7-8 with TRBJ1-3, with no clear D. CDR1 is SGHVS and CDR2 is FQNEAQ in the germline V gene. Trimming took off 4 bases at V and 0 bases at J, with 16 bases between the two ends. The CDR3 has 17 amino acids. The CDR3 protein is CASSSPPRMNSGNTIYF. CDR3 nucleotide sequence: TGTGCCAGCAGCTCCCCTCCGAGAATGAACTCTGGAAACACCATATATTTT.

The chain joins TRBV4-3 to TRBJ2-1; possibly TRBD1 for D (6 bases). The germline V gene has CDR1 LGHNA and CDR2 YSLEER. Between the trimmed V and J ends, which lost 4 bases and 5 bases, there was a span of 12 bases. This CDR3 comprises 14 residues. CDR3 bases: TGCGCCAGCAGCCTTCGCCCAGGGGACAATGAGCAGTTCTTC. It translates to CASSLRPGDNEQFF.

The genes are TRBV19 and TRBJ1-1; 10 bases fit TRBD1. V lost 5 bases, J lost 1 base, and 7 bases stayed unmatched. Germline V gene sequence: CDR1 LNHDA, CDR2 SQIVND (reference sequence). This CDR3 has 16 residues. The CDR3: CASSSPRTGGNTEAFF. CDR3 DNA sequence: TGTGCCAGTAGTTCCCCCCGGACAGGGGGGAACACTGAAGCTTTCTTT.

The chain links TRBV7-2 to TRBJ1-2, with a weak D call TRBD1 (5 bases). V lost 5 bases, J lost 4 bases, and 14 bases lay in between. The length of the CDR3 is 14 residues. Germline CDR1 and CDR2: SGHTA and FQGNSA. CDR3 protein: CASSVDSASYGYTF. CDR3 nucleotide sequence: TGTGCCAGCAGCGTCGACAGTGCCTCCTATGGCTACACCTTC. Supplemented by reference TRBV7-2 and TRBJ1-2, the full variable domain reads GAGVSQSPSNKVTEKGKDVELRCDPISGHTALYWYRQSLGQGLEFLIYFQGNSAPDKSGLPSDRFSAERTGGSVSTLTIQRTQQEDSAVYLCASSVDSASYGYTFGSGTRLTVV.